The rows below give T cell receptor beta chains drawn from one sample of a study of T cell repertoires in cytomegalovirus infection. Using its own MiXCR run on the reads, TCRdb lists one record per CDR3 protein. This sample has fewer than 200,000 distinct CDR3 sequences, with approximately 19% found just once. Sequences were obtained from PBMCs. All receptors come from a human donor in good health (CMV status not recorded). Some clones in this sample may be carry-over from other donors' samples. The CDR3 runs from the conserved cysteine through the conserved F or W. The D gene is left open where the match is weak. Clone size appears in some rows only: once, few, many, or a class for an expanded clone.

-,TRBV30,-,TRBJ2-1,CAWSWNEQFF,TGTGCCTGGAGTTGGAATGAGCAGTTCTTC
many,TRBV28,-,TRBJ1-1,CASSTWRGAEAFF,TGTGCCAGCAGTACGTGGAGGGGTGCTGAAGCTTTCTTT
-,TRBV11-2,-,TRBJ2-7,CASSFPRGEQYF,TGTGCCAGCAGCTTCCCGAGGGGGGAGCAGTACTTC
many,TRBV7-9,-,TRBJ1-5,CASSYAGQVSNQPQHF,TGTGCCAGCAGCTACGCCGGACAAGTTAGCAATCAGCCCCAGCATTTT
-,TRBV6-6,TRBD1,TRBJ2-7,CASSRDRGVYEQYF,TGTGCCAGCAGCCGAGACAGGGGGGTCTACGAGCAGTACTTC
few,TRBV12-3/TRBV12-4,-,TRBJ1-5,CASSTTASADQPQHF,TGTGCCAGCAGCACGACAGCATCTGCGGATCAGCCCCAGCATTTT
-,TRBV28,-,TRBJ2-7,CASSKPSDSYEQYF,TGTGCCAGCAGTAAACCTAGCGACTCCTACGAGCAGTACTTC
-,TRBV13,-,TRBJ2-1,CASSRLVTTNEQFF,TGTGCCAGCAGTCGACTAGTAACGACCAATGAGCAGTTCTTC
-,TRBV6-2/TRBV6-3,TRBD2,TRBJ2-7,CASSGTSGRYEQYF,TGTGCCAGCTCCGGGACTAGCGGGAGGTACGAGCAGTACTTC
few,TRBV2,-,TRBJ2-3,CASSELTDTQYF,TGTGCCAGCAGTGAGCTAACAGATACGCAGTATTTT
-,TRBV6-1,-,TRBJ2-7,CASSPDLIPDEQYF,TGTGCCAGCAGTCCTGACCTAATACCTGACGAGCAGTACTTC
-,TRBV15,-,TRBJ1-5,CATSREFGGRTNQPQHF,TGTGCCACCAGCAGAGAGTTCGGCGGCAGGACAAATCAGCCCCAGCATTTT
-,TRBV6-1,-,TRBJ2-7,CAISEGVTISYEQYF,TGTGCCATCAGTGAAGGCGTCACCATCTCCTACGAGCAGTACTTC
-,TRBV7-3,TRBD2,TRBJ2-1,CASSSQSSGGGGEQFF,TGTGCCAGCAGCTCACAATCTAGCGGGGGGGGAGGAGAGCAGTTCTTC
-,TRBV7-9,-,TRBJ1-3,CASRGDFRGSGNTIYF,TGTGCCAGCAGGGGGGACTTCCGGGGCTCTGGAAACACCATATATTTT
few,TRBV19,TRBD1,TRBJ2-7,CASSETGGVYEQYF,TGTGCCAGTAGTGAAACAGGGGGCGTTTACGAGCAGTACTTC
few,TRBV19,-,TRBJ1-5,CASIGSPNQPQHF,TGTGCCAGTATAGGCAGTCCCAATCAGCCCCAGCATTTT
many,TRBV7-3,-,TRBJ2-7,CASSLYGTDNAQYF,TGTGCCAGCAGCTTGTACGGGACTGATAATGCGCAGTACTTC
-,TRBV6-1,-,TRBJ1-1,CASSESGRADTEAFF,TGTGCCAGCAGTGAATCTGGTCGGGCCGACACTGAAGCTTTCTTT
many,TRBV7-8,TRBD2,TRBJ2-2,CASSFGLAGASSSGELFF,TGTGCCAGCAGCTTTGGACTAGCGGGAGCCAGTAGTTCCGGGGAGCTGTTTTTT
few,TRBV12-3/TRBV12-4,-,TRBJ2-7,CASSSQPGGEQYF,TGTGCCAGCAGCTCCCAGCCCGGCGGCGAGCAGTACTTC
-,TRBV7-2,TRBD2,TRBJ2-5,CASSLSGGASETQYF,TGTGCCAGCAGCTTAAGCGGGGGGGCGTCAGAGACCCAGTACTTC
-,TRBV20-1,TRBD2,TRBJ2-1,CSARDRTSGRNEQFF,TGCAGTGCTAGAGACAGGACTAGCGGGAGGAATGAGCAGTTCTTC
-,TRBV6-5,-,TRBJ1-6,CASSKRGVLQGPNSPLHF,TGTGCCAGCAGTAAAAGGGGGGTATTACAGGGACCTAATTCACCCCTCCACTTT
many,TRBV7-2,-,TRBJ1-1,CASSSTWTGNTEAFF,TGTGCCAGCAGCTCGACATGGACGGGGAACACTGAAGCTTTCTTT
many,TRBV7-6,-,TRBJ2-3,CASSSDTRTDTQYF,TGTGCCAGCAGCTCGGACACTCGCACAGATACGCAGTATTTT
many,TRBV4-3,-,TRBJ2-7,CASSQDFTSYEQYF,TGCGCCAGCAGCCAAGACTTCACATCCTACGAGCAGTACTTC
many,TRBV25-1,-,TRBJ2-7,CASSVGLYEQYF,TGTGCCAGCAGTGTAGGGCTCTACGAGCAGTACTTC
-,TRBV11-3,TRBD1,TRBJ1-2,CASSLGGQGPGYTF,TGTGCCAGCAGCTTAGGGGGACAGGGTCCTGGCTACACCTTC
many,TRBV7-9,TRBD1,TRBJ1-2,CASSLGQGGYTF,TGTGCCAGCAGCCTCGGACAGGGCGGCTACACCTTC
many,TRBV7-2,TRBD1,TRBJ2-4,CASSLPWTGTAKNIQYF,TGTGCCAGCAGCTTACCGTGGACAGGAACAGCCAAAAACATTCAGTACTTC
-,TRBV7-3,-,TRBJ1-5,CASSAFRGQPQHF,TGTGCCAGCAGCGCCTTTCGGGGTCAGCCCCAGCATTTT
few,TRBV11-2,-,TRBJ1-1,CASSLAKVERTEAFF,TGTGCCAGCAGCTTAGCTAAGGTCGAGAGGACTGAAGCTTTCTTT
-,TRBV6-1,-,TRBJ2-6,CASIRPNPASGANVLTF,TGTGCCAGCATTAGACCCAATCCAGCTTCCGGGGCCAACGTCCTGACTTTC
-,TRBV7-2,TRBD2,TRBJ2-5,CASIFNLAGQDTQYF,TGTGCCAGCATCTTTAACCTAGCGGGTCAAGACACCCAGTACTTC